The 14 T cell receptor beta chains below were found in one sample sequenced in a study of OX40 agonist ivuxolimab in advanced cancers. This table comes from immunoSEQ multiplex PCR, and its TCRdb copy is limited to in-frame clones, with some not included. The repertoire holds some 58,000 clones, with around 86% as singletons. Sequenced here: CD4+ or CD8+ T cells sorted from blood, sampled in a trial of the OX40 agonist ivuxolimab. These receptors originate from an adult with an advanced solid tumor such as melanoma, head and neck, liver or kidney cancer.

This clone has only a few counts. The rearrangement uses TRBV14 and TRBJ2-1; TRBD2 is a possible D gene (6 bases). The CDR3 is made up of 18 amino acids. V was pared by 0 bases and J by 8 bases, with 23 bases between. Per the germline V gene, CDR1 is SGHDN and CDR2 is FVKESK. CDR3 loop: CASSQDSGSAGIRDEQFF. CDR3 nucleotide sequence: TGTGCCAGCAGCCAAGATTCGGGGAGTGCGGGGATTCGGGATGAGCAGTTCTTC.

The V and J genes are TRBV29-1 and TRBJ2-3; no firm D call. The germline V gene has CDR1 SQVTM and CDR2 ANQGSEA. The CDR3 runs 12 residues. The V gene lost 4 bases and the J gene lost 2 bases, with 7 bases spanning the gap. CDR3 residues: CSVAGTTDTQYF. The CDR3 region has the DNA TGCAGCGTTGCCGGAACCACAGATACGCAGTATTTT.

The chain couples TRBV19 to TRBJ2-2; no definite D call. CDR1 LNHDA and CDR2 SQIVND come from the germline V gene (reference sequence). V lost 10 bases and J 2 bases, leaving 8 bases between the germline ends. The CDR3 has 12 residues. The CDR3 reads CAIGRNTGELFF. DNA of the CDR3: TGTGCCATAGGCAGAAACACCGGGGAGCTGTTTTTT.

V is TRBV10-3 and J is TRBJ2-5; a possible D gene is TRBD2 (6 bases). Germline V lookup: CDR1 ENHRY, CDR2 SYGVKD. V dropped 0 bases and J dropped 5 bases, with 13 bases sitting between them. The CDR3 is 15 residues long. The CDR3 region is CAISESNRRGETQYF. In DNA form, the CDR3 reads TGTGCCATCAGTGAGTCGAACAGGAGGGGCGAGACCCAGTACTTC.

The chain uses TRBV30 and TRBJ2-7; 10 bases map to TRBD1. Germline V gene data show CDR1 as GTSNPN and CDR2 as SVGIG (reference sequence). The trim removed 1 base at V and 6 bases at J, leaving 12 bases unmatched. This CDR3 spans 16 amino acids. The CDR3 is CAWSGLGQGSSLEQYF. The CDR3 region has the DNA TGTGCCTGGAGTGGTTTGGGACAGGGGAGCTCCCTCGAGCAGTACTTC.

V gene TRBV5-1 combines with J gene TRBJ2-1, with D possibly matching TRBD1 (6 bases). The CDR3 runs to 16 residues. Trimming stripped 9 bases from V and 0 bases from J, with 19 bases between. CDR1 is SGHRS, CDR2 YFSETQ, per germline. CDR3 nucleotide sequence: TGCGCCACCAACAGGGACCCCCTCGCCTCCTACAATGAGCAGTTCTTC. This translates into CATNRDPLASYNEQFF.

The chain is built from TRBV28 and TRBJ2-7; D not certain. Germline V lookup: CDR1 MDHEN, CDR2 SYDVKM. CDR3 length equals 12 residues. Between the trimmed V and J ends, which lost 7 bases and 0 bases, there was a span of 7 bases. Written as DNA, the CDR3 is TGTGCCAGCACGACGGGCTCCTACGAGCAGTACTTC. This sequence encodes CASTTGSYEQYF.

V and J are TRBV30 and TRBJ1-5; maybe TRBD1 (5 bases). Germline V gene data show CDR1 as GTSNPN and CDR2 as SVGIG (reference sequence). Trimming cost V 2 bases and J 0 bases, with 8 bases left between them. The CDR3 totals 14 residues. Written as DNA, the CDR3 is TGTGCCTGGAGTAAGGGGTTTAGCAATCAGCCCCAGCATTTT. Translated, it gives CAWSKGFSNQPQHF.

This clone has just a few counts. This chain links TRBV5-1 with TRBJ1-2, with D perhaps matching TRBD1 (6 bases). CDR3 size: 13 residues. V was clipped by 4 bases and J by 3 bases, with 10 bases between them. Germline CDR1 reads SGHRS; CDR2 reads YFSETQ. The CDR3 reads CASSLGTHYGYTF. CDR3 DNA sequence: TGCGCCAGCAGCCTGGGGACACACTATGGCTACACCTTC. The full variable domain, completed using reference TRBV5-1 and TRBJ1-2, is KAGVTQTPRYLIKTRGQQVTLSCSPISGHRSVSWYQQTPGQGLQFLFEYFSETQRNKGNFPGRFSGRQFSNSRSEMNVSTLELGDSALYLCASSLGTHYGYTFGSGTRLTVV.

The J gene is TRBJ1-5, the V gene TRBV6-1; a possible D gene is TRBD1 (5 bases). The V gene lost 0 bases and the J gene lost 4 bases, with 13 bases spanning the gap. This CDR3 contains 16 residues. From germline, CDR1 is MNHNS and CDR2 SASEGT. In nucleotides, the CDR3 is TGTGCCAGCAGTGAAGCGGCAGGGAGGAAAAATCAGCCCCAGCATTTT. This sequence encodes CASSEAAGRKNQPQHF.

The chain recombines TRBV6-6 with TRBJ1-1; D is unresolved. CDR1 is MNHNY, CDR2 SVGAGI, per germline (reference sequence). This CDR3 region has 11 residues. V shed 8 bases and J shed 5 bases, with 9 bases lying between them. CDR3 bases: TGTGCCAGCGCTTCGGGAACTGAAGCTTTCTTT. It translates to CASASGTEAFF.

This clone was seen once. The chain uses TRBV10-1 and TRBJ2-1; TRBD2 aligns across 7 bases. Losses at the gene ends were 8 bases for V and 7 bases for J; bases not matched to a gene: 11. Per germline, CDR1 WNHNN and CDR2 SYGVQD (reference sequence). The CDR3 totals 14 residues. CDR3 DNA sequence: TGCGCCAGCGGTAAACTTCGCGGGAGTAATGAGCAGTTCTTC. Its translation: CASGKLRGSNEQFF.

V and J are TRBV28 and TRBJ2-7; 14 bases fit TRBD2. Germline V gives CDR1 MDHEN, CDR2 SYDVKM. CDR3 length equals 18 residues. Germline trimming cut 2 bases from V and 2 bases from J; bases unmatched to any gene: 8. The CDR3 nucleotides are TGTGCCAGCAGTTTAGGAGTTTGGACTAGCGGGAGGCCCTACGAGCAGTACTTC. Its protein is CASSLGVWTSGRPYEQYF.

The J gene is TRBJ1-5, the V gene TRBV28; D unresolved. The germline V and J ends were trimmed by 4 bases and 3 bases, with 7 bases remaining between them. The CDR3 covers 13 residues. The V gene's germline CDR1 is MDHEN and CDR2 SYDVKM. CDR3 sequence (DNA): TGTGCCAGCAGTTGGACCTTCAATCAGCCCCAGCATTTT. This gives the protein CASSWTFNQPQHF.